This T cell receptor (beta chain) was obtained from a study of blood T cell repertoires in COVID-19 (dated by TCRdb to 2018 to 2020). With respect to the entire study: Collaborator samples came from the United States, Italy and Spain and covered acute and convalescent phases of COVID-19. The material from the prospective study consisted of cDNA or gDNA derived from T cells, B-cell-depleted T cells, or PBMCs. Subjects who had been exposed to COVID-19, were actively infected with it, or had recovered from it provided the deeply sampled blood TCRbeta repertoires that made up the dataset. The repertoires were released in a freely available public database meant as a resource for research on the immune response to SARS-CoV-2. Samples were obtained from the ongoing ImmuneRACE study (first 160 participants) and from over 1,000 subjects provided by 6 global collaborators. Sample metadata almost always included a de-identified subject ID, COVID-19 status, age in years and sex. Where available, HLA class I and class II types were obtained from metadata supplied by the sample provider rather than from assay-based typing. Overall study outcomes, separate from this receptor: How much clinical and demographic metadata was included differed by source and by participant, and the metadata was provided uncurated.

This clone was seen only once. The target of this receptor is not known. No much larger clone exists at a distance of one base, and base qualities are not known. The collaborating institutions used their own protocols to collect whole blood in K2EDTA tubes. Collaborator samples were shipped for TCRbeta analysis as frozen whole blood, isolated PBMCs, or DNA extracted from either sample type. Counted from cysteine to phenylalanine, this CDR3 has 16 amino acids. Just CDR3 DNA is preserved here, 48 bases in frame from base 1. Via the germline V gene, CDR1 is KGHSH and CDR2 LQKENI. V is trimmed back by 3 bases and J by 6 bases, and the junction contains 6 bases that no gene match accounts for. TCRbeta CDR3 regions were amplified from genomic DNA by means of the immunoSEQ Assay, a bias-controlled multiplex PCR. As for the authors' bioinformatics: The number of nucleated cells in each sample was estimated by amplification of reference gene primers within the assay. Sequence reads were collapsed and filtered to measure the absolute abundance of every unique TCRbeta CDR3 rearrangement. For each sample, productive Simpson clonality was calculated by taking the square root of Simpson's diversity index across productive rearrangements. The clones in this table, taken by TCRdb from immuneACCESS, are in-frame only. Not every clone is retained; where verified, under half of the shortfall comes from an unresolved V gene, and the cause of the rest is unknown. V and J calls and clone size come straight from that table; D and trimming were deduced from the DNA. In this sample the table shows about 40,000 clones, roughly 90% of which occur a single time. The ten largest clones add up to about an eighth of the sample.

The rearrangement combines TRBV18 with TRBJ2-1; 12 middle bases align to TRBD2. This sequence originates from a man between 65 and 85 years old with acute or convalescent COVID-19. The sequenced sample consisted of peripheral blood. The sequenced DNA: TGTGCCAGCTCACCCGGACTAGCGGGGATTAGCAATGAGCAGTTCTTC. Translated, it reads CASSPGLAGISNEQFF.